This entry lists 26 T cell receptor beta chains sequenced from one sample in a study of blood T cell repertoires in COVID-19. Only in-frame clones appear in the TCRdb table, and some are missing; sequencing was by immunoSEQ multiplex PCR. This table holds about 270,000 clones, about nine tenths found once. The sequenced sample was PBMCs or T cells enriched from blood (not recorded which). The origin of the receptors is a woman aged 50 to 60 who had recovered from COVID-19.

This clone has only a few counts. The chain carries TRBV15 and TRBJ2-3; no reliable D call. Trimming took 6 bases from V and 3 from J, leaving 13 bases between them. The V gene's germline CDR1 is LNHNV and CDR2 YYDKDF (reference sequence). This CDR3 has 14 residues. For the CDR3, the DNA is TGTGCCACCAGACTATCCCCGCGGACAGATACGCAGTATTTT. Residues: CATRLSPRTDTQYF.

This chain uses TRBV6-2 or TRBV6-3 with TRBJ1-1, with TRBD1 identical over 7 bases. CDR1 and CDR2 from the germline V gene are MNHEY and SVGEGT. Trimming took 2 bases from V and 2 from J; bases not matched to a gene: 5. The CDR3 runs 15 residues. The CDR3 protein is CASSYGDSINTEAFF. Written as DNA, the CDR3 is TGTGCCAGCAGTTACGGGGACAGCATTAACACTGAAGCTTTCTTT.

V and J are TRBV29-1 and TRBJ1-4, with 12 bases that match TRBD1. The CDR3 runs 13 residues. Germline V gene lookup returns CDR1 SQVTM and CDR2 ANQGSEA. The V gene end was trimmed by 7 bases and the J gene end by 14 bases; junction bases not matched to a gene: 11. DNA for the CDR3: TGCAGCGGATCCACGGGACAGGGGGCACGGCTGTTTTTT. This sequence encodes CSGSTGQGARLFF. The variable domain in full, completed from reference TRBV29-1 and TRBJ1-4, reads SAVISQKPSRDICQRGTSLTIQCQVDSQVTMMFWYRQQPGQSLTLIATANQGSEATYESGFVIDKFPISRPNLTFSTLTVSNMSPEDSSIYLCSGSTGQGARLFFGSGTQLSVL.

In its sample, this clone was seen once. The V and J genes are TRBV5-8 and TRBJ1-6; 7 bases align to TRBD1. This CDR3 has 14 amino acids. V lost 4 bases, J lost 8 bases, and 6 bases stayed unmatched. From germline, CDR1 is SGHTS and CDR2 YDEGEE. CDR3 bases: TGTGCCAGCAGCCTACAGGGGCAGCATTCACCCCTCCACTTT. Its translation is CASSLQGQHSPLHF.

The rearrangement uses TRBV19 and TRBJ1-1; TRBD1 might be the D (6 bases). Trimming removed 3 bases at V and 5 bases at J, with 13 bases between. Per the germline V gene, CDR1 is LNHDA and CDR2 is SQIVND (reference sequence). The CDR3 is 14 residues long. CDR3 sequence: CASSMSGEGTEAFF. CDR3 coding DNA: TGTGCCAGTAGTATGTCAGGGGAGGGAACTGAAGCTTTCTTT.

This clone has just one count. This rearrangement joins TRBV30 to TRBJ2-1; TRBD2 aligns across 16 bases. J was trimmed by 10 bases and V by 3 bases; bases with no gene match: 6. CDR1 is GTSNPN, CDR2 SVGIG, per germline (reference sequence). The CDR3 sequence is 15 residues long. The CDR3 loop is CAWRAGTSGRGEQFF. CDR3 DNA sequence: TGTGCCTGGAGGGCCGGGACTAGCGGGAGGGGGGAGCAGTTCTTC. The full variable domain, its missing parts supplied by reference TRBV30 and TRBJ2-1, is SQTIHQWPATLVQPVGSPLSLECTVEGTSNPNLYWYRQAAGRGLQLLFYSVGIGQISSEVPQNLSASRPQDRQFILSSKKLLLSDSGFYLCAWRAGTSGRGEQFFGPGTRLTVL.

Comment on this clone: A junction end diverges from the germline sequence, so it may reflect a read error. CDR3 loop: CASYSGAPYEVFF. For the CDR3, the DNA is TGTGCCAGTTACTCAGGGGCACCATATGAAGTTTTCTTT. The chain combines TRBV28 with TRBJ1-1, with D possibly matching TRBD1 (6 bases). The CDR3 covers 13 residues. Germline-derived CDR1 and CDR2 are MDHEN and SYDVKM.

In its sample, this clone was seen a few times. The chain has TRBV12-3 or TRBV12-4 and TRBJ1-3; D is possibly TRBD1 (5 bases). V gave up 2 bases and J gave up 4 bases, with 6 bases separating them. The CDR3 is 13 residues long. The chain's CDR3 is CASSLWGGNTIYF. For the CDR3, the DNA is TGTGCCAGCAGTTTATGGGGCGGAAACACCATATATTTT.

The CDR3 coding sequence is TGTGCCAGTAGTATATTGGGACAGGGGACCGGGGAGCTGTTTTTT. Translating gives CASSILGQGTGELFF. V and J are TRBV19 and TRBJ2-2; 10 bases are shared with TRBD1. The V gene end was trimmed by 2 bases and the J gene end by 5 bases; junction bases not matched to a gene: 2. The CDR3 runs to 15 residues. Germline loops: CDR1 LNHDA, CDR2 SQIVND (reference sequence).

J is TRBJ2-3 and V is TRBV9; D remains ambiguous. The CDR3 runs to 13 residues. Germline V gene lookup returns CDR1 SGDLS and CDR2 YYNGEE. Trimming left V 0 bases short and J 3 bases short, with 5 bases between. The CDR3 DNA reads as TGTGCCAGCAGCGTAGACGAGACAGATACGCAGTATTTT. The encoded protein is CASSVDETDTQYF.

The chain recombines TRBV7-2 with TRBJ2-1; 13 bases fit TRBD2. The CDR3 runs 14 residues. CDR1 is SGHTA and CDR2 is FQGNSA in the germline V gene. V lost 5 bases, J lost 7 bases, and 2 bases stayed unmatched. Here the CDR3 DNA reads TGTGCCAGCAGCCGGACTAGCGGGAGTAATGAGCAGTTCTTC. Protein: CASSRTSGSNEQFF.

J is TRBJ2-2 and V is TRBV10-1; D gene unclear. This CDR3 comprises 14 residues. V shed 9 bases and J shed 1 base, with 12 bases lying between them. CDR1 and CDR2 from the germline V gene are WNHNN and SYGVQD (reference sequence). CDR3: CASSSYENTGELFF. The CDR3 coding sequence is TGCGCCAGTTCCTCCTACGAGAACACCGGGGAGCTGTTTTTT.

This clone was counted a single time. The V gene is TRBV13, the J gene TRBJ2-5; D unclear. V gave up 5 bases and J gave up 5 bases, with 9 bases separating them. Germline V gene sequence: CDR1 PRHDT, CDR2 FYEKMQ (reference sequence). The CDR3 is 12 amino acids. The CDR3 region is CASSADRETQYF. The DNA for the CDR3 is TGTGCCAGCAGCGCCGATCGGGAGACCCAGTACTTC.

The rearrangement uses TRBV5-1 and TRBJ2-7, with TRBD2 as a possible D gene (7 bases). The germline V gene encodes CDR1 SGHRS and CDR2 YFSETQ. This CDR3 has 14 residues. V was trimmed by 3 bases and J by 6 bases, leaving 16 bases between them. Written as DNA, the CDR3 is TGCGCCAGCAGCTCCCCCGCCGGGGGGCTCGAGCAGTACTTC. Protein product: CASSSPAGGLEQYF.

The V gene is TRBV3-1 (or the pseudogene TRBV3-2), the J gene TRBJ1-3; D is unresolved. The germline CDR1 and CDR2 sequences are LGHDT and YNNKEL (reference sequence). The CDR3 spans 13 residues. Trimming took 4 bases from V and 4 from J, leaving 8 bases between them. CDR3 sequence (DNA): TGTGCCAGCAGCCGAAAACTGGGAAACACCATATATTTT. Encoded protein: CASSRKLGNTIYF.

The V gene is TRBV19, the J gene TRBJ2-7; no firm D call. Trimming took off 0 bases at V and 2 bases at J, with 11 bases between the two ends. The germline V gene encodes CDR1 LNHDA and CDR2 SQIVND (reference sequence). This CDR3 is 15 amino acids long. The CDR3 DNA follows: TGTGCCAGTAGTATAGACACAGTTCGGACCTACGAGCAGTACTTC. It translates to CASSIDTVRTYEQYF.

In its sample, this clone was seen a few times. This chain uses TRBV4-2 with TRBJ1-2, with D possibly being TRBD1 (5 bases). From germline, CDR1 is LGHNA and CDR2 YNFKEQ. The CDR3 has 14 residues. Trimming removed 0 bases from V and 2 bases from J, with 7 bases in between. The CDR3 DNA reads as TGTGCCAGCAGCCAAGAAAAGGGGAACTATGGCTACACCTTC. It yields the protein CASSQEKGNYGYTF.

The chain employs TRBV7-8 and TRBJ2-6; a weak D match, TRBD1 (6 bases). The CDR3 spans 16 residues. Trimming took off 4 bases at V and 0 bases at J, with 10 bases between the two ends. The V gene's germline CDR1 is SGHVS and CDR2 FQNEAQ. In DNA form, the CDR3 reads TGTGCCAGCAGCTCCGACAGGAACTCTGGGGCCAACGTCCTGACTTTC. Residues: CASSSDRNSGANVLTF.

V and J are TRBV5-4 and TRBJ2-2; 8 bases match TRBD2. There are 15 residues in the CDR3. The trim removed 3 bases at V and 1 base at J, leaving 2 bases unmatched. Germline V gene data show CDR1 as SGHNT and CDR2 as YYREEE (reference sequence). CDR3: CASSWTSRNTGELFF. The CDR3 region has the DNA TGTGCCAGCAGCTGGACTAGCAGGAACACCGGGGAGCTGTTTTTT.

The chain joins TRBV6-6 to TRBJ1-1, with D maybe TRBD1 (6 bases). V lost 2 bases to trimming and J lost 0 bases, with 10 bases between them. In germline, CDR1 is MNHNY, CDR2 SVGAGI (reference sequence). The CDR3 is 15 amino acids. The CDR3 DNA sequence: TGTGCCAGCAGTTACACAGGGCGAATGAACACTGAAGCTTTCTTT. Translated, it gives CASSYTGRMNTEAFF.

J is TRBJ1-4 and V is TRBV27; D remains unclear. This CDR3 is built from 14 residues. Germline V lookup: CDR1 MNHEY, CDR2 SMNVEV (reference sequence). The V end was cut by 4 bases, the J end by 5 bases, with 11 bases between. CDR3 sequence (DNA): TGTGCCAGCAGTTCCGGGTCCAGAAATGAAAAACTGTTTTTT. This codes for CASSSGSRNEKLFF.

DNA of the CDR3: TGTGCCAGCAGCCCGGGGACAGTAGGAAACACCATATATTTT. This translates into CASSPGTVGNTIYF. The V and J genes are TRBV7-2 and TRBJ1-3, with 7 bases aligning to TRBD1. The CDR3 totals 14 residues. The J segment lost 4 bases and the V segment lost 5 bases, leaving 5 bases of the junction unmatched. CDR1 and CDR2 (germline): SGHTA, FQGNSA.

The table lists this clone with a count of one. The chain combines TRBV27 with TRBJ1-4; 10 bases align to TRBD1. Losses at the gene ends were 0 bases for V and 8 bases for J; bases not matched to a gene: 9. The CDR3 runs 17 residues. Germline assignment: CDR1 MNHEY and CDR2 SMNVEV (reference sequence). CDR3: CASSLSSGQGRGEKLFF. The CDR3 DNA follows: TGTGCCAGCAGTTTATCATCGGGACAGGGGAGGGGCGAAAAACTGTTTTTT.

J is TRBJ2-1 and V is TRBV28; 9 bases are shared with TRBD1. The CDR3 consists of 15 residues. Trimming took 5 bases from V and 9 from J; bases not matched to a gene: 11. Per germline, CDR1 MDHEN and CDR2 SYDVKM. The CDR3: CASSTTGGGGIEQFF. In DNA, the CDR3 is TGTGCCAGCAGTACCACAGGGGGCGGTGGGATTGAGCAGTTCTTC. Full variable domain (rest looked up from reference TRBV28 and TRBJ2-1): DVKVTQSSRYLVKRTGEKVFLECVQDMDHENMFWYRQDPGLGLRLIYFSYDVKMKEKGDIPEGYSVSREKKERFSLILESASTNQTSMYLCASSTTGGGGIEQFFGPGTRLTVL.

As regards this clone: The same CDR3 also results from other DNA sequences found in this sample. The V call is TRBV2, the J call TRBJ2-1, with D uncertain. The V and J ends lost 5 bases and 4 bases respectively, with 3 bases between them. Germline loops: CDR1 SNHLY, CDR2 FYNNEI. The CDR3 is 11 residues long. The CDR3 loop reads CASSPYNEQFF. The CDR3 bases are TGTGCCAGCAGTCCATACAATGAGCAGTTCTTC.

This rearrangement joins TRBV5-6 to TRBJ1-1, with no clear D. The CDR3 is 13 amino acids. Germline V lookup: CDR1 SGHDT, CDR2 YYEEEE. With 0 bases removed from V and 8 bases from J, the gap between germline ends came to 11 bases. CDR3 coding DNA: TGTGCCAGCAGCTTGGCCCACACCACAGAAGCTTTCTTT. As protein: CASSLAHTTEAFF.